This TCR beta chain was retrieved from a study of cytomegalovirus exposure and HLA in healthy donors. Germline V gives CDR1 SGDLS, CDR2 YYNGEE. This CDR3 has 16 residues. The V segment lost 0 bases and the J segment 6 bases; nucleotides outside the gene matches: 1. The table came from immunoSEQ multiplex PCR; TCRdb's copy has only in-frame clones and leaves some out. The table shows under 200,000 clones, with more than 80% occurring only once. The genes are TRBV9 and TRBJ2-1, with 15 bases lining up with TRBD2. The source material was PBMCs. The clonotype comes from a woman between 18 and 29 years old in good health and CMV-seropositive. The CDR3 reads CASSVGTSGRANEQFF. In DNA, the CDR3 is TGTGCCAGCAGCGTAGGGACTAGCGGGAGGGCCAATGAGCAGTTCTTC.